This record covers a single T cell receptor (beta chain). This clone was detected only a few times. The target of this receptor is not known. No clone much larger than this one lies a single base away; base qualities are absent. The method behind the library was the immunoSEQ multiplex PCR assay. A mixture of 60 forward primers for TCR Vbeta segments and 13 reverse primers for TCR Jbeta segments was used in the multiplex PCR. The CDR3 region of rearranged TCR beta genes was amplified from genomic DNA by a multiplex PCR assay. Amplified TCR beta libraries were sequenced as 87-base-pair reads on the Illumina HiSeq System. Under the source paper's analysis protocol: A later analysis counted some 74 million unique TCR beta chains across the 650 to 700 repertoires, and 10 million to 12 million of these chains were shared by at least two donors. Raw reads were error-corrected and collapsed into unique sequences by a nearest-neighbor algorithm in which closely related sequences were merged to remove PCR and sequencing errors. Alignment of CDR3 sequences to IMGT reference sequences was used to assign V, D and J gene segments. For a sequence to be retained, a match of at least six nucleotides to both a V gene segment and a J gene segment was required. A rearrangement was called productive if the CDR3 had no stop codons and remained in frame with V and J, and every other rearrangement was called non-productive. Following IMGT convention, CDR3 was defined as the stretch from the second conserved V-encoded cysteine to the conserved J-encoded phenylalanine. In an earlier analysis of around 570 of the donors, sequences lacking an unambiguous match to a single V gene segment were excluded. An earlier analysis of several hundred of the donors classified V segments as functional when productive rearrangements were above 56.7% and as segregating when the standard deviation between donors was above 5%. A statistical classification framework was developed to diagnose cytomegalovirus status using the catalog of TCR beta chain sequences. A later analysis assigned V and J genes by comparing TCR nucleotide sequences with IMGT/GENE-DB human TR gene sequences. Using the TCRdist pipeline, a later analysis assigned CDR3 sequences along with most-parsimonious VDJ recombination scenarios. A later analysis defined each TCR beta chain by its CDR3 amino acid sequence plus V-gene family, and excluded reads lacking a unique V-gene family. A later analysis removed 550 to 700 highly shared, low-generation-probability nucleotide sequences to deal with suspected cross-contamination and a sequencing artifact. In a later analysis, a clonal expansion index was calculated for each public chain from normalized within-repertoire ranks of inferred template counts. Generation probabilities in a later analysis came from a VDJ recombination model fitted to out-of-frame rearrangements, and those results were checked against IGoR. A later analysis scored TCR-TCR, TCR-HLA and TCR-CMV co-occurrence with hypergeometric tests, applying a repertoire-size bias correction to TCR pairs. In a later analysis, false discovery rates were estimated by permuting HLA or CMV assignments 20 times. In a later analysis, co-occurring TCRs were grouped using DBSCAN, and TCRdist sequence similarity was added for clustering within HLA-allele-positive subsets. Repertoires with fewer than 30,000 or more than 120,000 public chains, plus five repertoires with anomalous nucleotide sharing, were excluded from co-occurrence clustering. TCRdb retrieved this table from immuneACCESS and kept in-frame rearrangements only. Not all clones are present; in checked studies, unresolved V genes account for under half, and no reason is known for the remainder. The D gene and trimming were derived from the DNA, and the V and J assignments and clone size from that table. The sample records around 150,000 clones, roughly 78% of which are singletons. The ten most abundant clones make up 4.8% of the sample.

Looking up the germline V gene yields CDR1 SGDLS and CDR2 YYNGEE. Germline trimming: 2 bases from V, 4 bases from J; junction bases outside gene matches: 2. The CDR3 measures 15 amino acids from cysteine to phenylalanine. CDR3 DNA is the only sequence kept; it has 45 bases, read in frame from the first base. The data are from a study of cytomegalovirus exposure and HLA in healthy donors (dated by TCRdb to the late 2010s). In terms of the full investigation: An earlier analysis of roughly 570 of the donors reported under 300 Gb of sequence data and 100 million to 120 million unique TCR beta sequences obtained from 150 million to 200 million T cells. About 280 gigabases of sequencing data and around 85 million unique TCR sequences made up an early release that covered approximately 620 HLA-typed donors. Among the roughly 410 genotyped donors, approximately 76% belonged to the genetic ancestry cluster associated with self-reported Caucasian donors. The aim of the study was to test whether cataloging public T cell receptors could identify signatures of past pathogen exposure. The study profiled the T cell repertoires of 666 subjects by immunosequencing and related them to cytomegalovirus serostatus. Along with the approximately 700-subject first cohort, a separate validation cohort of over a hundred different subjects was used. To predict cytomegalovirus infection status, the study brought together high-throughput TCR immunosequencing, statistical association of individual TCRs with disease status, and machine learning. In a later analysis, previously published TCR beta repertoires from 500 to 750 donors were re-analyzed and high-resolution HLA genotyping was added so that TCR occurrence patterns could be studied. The later analysis used no new phenotypic data to find candidate immune exposures, relying instead on TCR beta sequences and their occurrence across donors. An earlier analysis of approximately 580 of the donors used high-throughput TCR beta sequencing to judge whether each TCR beta V gene segment behaved as functional or pseudogenic. Donor age, sex, ethnicity and CMV serostatus were compiled together with the repertoire data. A later genetic analysis took genome-wide SNP genotypes for about 55% of the roughly 670 donors and used that subset as a discovery cohort. Every repertoire in the discovery cohort had been generated on one and the same sequencing platform. Class I and class II HLA loci were covered by the typing at four-digit resolution. The number of typed donors differed by locus: about 620-640 for A, B, C, DRB1 and DQB1; approximately 540 for DQA1; 606 for DPA1; and 450 to 480 for DPB1. Roughly five DR-DQ haplotypes were handled as single units for association and clustering because linkage in the cohort was strong. Across 398 genotyped donors of the cohort, an average of roughly 230,000 unique TCR beta nucleotide sequences per donor were sequenced, and roughly 20% of those sequences were non-productive.

The cohort consisted of approximately 690 healthy bone marrow donors. At the time of sampling, all cohort members were nominally healthy, though unrecorded immune exposures were likely present. CMV serostatus was recorded as positive for around 300 and negative for about half of the 666 cohort members, whereas no CMV serostatus was recorded for the donor in question. A peripheral blood sample was provided by each donor, and peripheral blood mononuclear cells were used for TCR beta sequencing. Genomic DNA was extracted from the blood cell samples with the Qiagen DNeasy Blood Extraction Kit. The research as a whole found: A cluster of highly shared sequence variants was judged likely to represent a technical artifact of the sequencing pipeline. Broadly in line with IMGT annotations, most TCR beta V segments showed up in productive rearrangements about 90% or about 30% of the time in an earlier analysis of a few hundred of the donors. Most TCR sequences were seen in very few donors, while some public TCRs were found in many individuals. In this cohort, only TCR beta chains were sequenced, and detectable features were limited by the absence of alpha or paired-chain data. CMV serostatus was the only immune exposure information available for the cohort. Linkage disequilibrium might explain the correlated functional status among segregating V segments, but an unknown experimental factor could not be ruled out. Most CMV-associated TCR beta chains appeared to be HLA-restricted in a later analysis, and the HLA associations seemed to be driven largely by CMV exposure. A total of 164 TCR beta chains were listed by the study as associated with cytomegalovirus. In a later analysis, TCR association rates were found to vary across HLA loci, with the most associated TCRs seen for DRB1 alleles and the fewest for HLA-C alleles. Because the 87-base-pair reads could not distinguish some IMGT-functional V segments, including TRBV6-2 and TRBV6-3, those segments were excluded. The classifier was reported to diagnose cytomegalovirus status with high specificity and sensitivity in both the original cohort and the validation cohort. A further reported finding was that TCR beta sequences accurately predicted the HLA-A and HLA-B alleles for most subjects in the first cohort. The authors suggested that the approach could potentially be extended to other disease states and immunological phenotypes. According to a later analysis, parvovirus B19, influenza, CMV and Epstein-Barr virus appeared linked to several top co-occurrence clusters. Because HLA typing was unavailable for some donors at each locus, only the typed subset was used in association tests. A later analysis found that HLA-associated TCR beta chains were more clonally expanded and had lower generation probabilities than equally common non-associated chains. A later genetic analysis reported fewer N-insertions in productive TCRs among donors in an Asian-associated ancestry cluster than the 666-donor mean. Roughly uniform sequencing depth across donors was assumed in presence/absence analyses, although this assumption may not hold. A few of the identified cytomegalovirus-associated TCR beta chains were confirmed in vitro to be specific for cytomegalovirus antigens. An association between a missense DCLRE1C variant and V-gene and J-gene trimming of TCR beta chains was found in a later genetic analysis and replicated in an independent cohort. When HLA alleles, especially DR and DQ, strongly co-occurred, attributing TCR associations to individual alleles was difficult. A later analysis associated about 17,000 TCR beta sequences with specific HLA alleles at a false discovery rate of 0.05. Because counts were too low, seventeen rarely observed V segments, including chromosome 9 orphons, were excluded from the earlier analysis of 587 of the donors.

This TCR derives from a man aged 25-45 years in good health. The chain is encoded by TRBV9 joined to TRBJ2-7; 14 of the junction bases match TRBD2. The sequencing input was PBMCs. The nucleotide sequence is TGTGCCAGCAGCGTGGGACTAGCGGGAGAGTACGAGCAGTACTTC. It translates as CASSVGLAGEYEQYF. With the rest looked up from the reference TRBV9 and TRBJ2-7 genes rather than sequenced, the full variable domain is DSGVTQTPKHLITATGQRVTLRCSPRSGDLSVYWYQQSLDQGLQFLIQYYNGEERAKGNILERFSAQQFPDLHSELNLSSLELGDSALYFCASSVGLAGEYEQYFGPGTRLTVT.